This T cell receptor (beta chain) was captured by sequencing in a study of blood T cell repertoires in COVID-19. Background on the study: Acute and convalescent COVID-19 samples came from the United States, Italy and Spain. The cDNA or gDNA used as material had been derived from T cells, B-cell-depleted T cells, or PBMCs.

CDR1 MNHNY and CDR2 SVGAGI come from the germline V gene (reference sequence). The CDR3 loop spans 13 amino acids. V was clipped by 4 bases and J by 5 bases, with 11 bases between them. Original processing notes: By means of reference gene primer amplification, nucleated cell counts were estimated. Here immunoSEQ multiplex PCR was the method, and the copy in TCRdb shows in-frame clones only, minus some. Clone size and the V and J calls come from that table; the DNA yielded D and trimming. Seen here are 40,000 to 55,000 clones, almost 90% observed once, and the top ten hold approximately 14%. The J gene is TRBJ1-2, the V gene TRBV6-6; maybe TRBD1 (5 bases). The sample was peripheral blood. The TCR sequence derives from a human donor in a cohort sampled during active COVID-19. CDR3 residues: CASSLRGEYGYTF. CDR3 in DNA: TGTGCCAGCAGTTTGCGGGGGGAGTATGGCTACACCTTC.